This TCR beta chain was obtained from a study of T cells in Graves' hyperthyroidism and ophthalmopathy. Worth noting for this clonotype: One end of the junction does not line up with germline, which may come from a read error.

Amplified TCR beta CDR3 regions derived from RNA transcripts. Initially, a first-round RT-PCR of the TCR CDR3 employed the HTBI primer set. TCRdb fed the multiplex PCR reads into MiXCR, producing one record per CDR3 protein. The data contain about 250,000 distinct CDR3 sequences, roughly a quarter of them singletons. In germline, CDR1 is MNHEY, CDR2 SMNVEV (reference sequence). This CDR3 region has 13 residues. Diagnosis rested on symptoms, serum thyroxine and TRAb, thyroid ultrasound, and orbital computed tomography. The authors obtained PBMCs from 10 ml of fresh peripheral blood. The TCR was taken from a woman aged 40 to 50 with Graves' ophthalmopathy. Sequencing was carried out using blood. This chain uses TRBV27 with TRBJ1-1; the match to TRBD1 covers 10 bases. This chain's CDR3 is CTSSTTGGVEAFF. The DNA of the CDR3 is TGTACCAGCAGTACGACAGGGGGCGTTGAAGCTTTCTTT.